The text below deals with one T cell receptor (beta chain). Its cognate antigen is unknown. A read error may produce the germline difference seen at one junction end. This entry is derived from a study of blood T cells in healthy people across ages. Study findings and constraints: Estimated diversity that came from one million T cells was considered an underestimate.

Looked up from germline, CDR1 is GTSNPN and CDR2 is SVGIG (reference sequence). The CDR3 has 12 amino acids. The authors ran a second PCR of about 6 to 11 cycles using a sample-barcoded 5' primer and a J-beta primer mix. TCRdb redid the calling of the 5' RACE reads with MiXCR, one entry per CDR3 protein. The sample gives approximately 1.5 million distinct CDR3 sequences, around 40% of which show up once; under 5% is in the top ten. This clonotype was obtained from a woman aged 18-29 years in good health. This chain joins TRBV30 and TRBJ2-5; 8 bases are shared with TRBD2. Source material: blood. The CDR3 here is CAGSSGGETQYF. The CDR3 nucleotides read TGTGCCGGGAGCAGCGGGGGTGAGACCCAGTACTTC.